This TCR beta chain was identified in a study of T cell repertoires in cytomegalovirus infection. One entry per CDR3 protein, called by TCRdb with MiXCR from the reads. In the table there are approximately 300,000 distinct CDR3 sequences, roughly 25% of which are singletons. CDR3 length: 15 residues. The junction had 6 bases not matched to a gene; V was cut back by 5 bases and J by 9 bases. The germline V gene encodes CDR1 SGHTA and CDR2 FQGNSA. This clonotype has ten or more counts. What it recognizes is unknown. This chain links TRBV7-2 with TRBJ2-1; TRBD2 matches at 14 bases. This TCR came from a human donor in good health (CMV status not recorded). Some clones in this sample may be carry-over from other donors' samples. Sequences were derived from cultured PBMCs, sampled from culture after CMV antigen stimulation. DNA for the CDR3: TGTGCCAGCAGCGCCGGGACTAGCGGGAGTGTTGAGCAGTTCTTC. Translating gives CASSAGTSGSVEQFF.